This T cell receptor beta chain derives from a study of OX40 agonist ivuxolimab in advanced cancers. Background on the study: As their treatment, patients were administered ivuxolimab, an agonistic anti-OX40 (CD134) antibody.

The table lists this clone with a few counts. This CDR3 is built from 15 residues. Germline CDR1 and CDR2: MGHRA and YSYEKL. Trimming cost V 0 bases and J 6 bases; bases outside gene matches: 3. The assay was immunoSEQ multiplex PCR, and TCRdb's table has in-frame clones only and misses some. The table lists 25,000 to 35,000 clones, roughly 90% of them singletons. Source: CD4+ or CD8+ T cells sorted from blood, taken in a trial of the OX40 agonist ivuxolimab. The chain couples TRBV4-1 to TRBJ1-5; 9 bases agree with TRBD1. The origin of this receptor is an adult with an advanced solid tumor such as melanoma, head and neck, liver or kidney cancer. CDR3 sequence reads: CASSQDTGGFQPQHF. The CDR3 region has the DNA TGCGCCAGCAGCCAAGATACAGGGGGCTTTCAGCCCCAGCATTTT.